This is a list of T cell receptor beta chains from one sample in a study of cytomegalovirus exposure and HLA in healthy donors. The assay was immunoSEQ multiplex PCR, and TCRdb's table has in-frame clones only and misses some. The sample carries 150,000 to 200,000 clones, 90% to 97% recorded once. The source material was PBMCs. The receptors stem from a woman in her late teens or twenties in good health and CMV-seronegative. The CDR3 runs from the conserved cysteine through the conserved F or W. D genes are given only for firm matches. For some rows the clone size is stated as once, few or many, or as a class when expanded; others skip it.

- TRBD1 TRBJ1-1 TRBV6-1 CASGPRQGNTEAFF TGTGCCAGCGGTCCGAGACAGGGGAACACTGAAGCTTTCTTT
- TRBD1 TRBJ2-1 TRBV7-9 CASSLDGQANEQFF TGTGCCAGCAGCTTAGACGGACAGGCCAATGAGCAGTTCTTC
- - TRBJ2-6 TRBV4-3 CASSQDGGGANVLTF TGCGCCAGCAGCCAAGATGGCGGCGGGGCCAACGTCCTGACTTTC
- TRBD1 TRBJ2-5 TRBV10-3 CAIKRQGAEETQYF TGTGCCATCAAAAGACAGGGGGCAGAGGAGACCCAGTACTTC
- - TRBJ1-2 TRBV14 CASSQVGQGYGYTF TGTGCCAGCAGCCAAGTAGGCCAGGGCTATGGCTACACCTTC
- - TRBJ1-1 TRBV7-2 CASSLDQGKAFF TGTGCCAGCAGCTTAGATCAGGGAAAAGCTTTCTTT
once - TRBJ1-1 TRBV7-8 CASSPPGTLNTEAFF TGTGCCAGCAGCCCCCCCGGGACACTGAACACTGAAGCTTTCTTT
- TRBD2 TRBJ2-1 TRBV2 CASSVKRGGPNEQFF TGTGCCAGCAGTGTTAAGCGGGGGGGCCCCAATGAGCAGTTCTTC
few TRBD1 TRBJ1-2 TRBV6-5 CASSRTGPKGYTF TGTGCCAGCAGCAGGACAGGGCCTAAAGGCTACACCTTC
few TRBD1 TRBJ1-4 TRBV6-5 CASSRTGGGKLFF TGTGCCAGCAGTCGGACAGGGGGCGGAAAACTGTTTTTT
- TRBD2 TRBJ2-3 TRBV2 CASSELGSGGDTQYF TGTGCCAGCAGTGAACTAGGTTCGGGGGGAGATACGCAGTATTTT
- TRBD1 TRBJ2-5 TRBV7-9 CASSLPGTGRGTQYF TGTGCCAGCAGCTTACCCGGGACAGGGAGAGGGACCCAGTACTTC
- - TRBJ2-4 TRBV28 CASSSTLRGNIQYF TGTGCCAGCAGTTCAACCTTACGGGGGAACATTCAGTACTTC
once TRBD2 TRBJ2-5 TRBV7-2 CASSLARLAGAFQETQYF TGTGCCAGCAGCTTAGCGCGGCTAGCGGGGGCCTTCCAAGAGACCCAGTACTTC
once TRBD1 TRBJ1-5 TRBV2 CASSDPQGGQPQHF TGTGCCAGCAGTGATCCACAGGGGGGTCAGCCCCAGCATTTT
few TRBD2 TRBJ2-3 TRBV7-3 CASSSLGGTSGGSDTQYF TGTGCCAGCAGCTCCCTGGGGGGCACTAGCGGGGGATCAGATACGCAGTATTTT
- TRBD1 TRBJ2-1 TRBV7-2 CASSSDRANEQFF TGTGCCAGCAGCTCTGACAGGGCAAATGAGCAGTTCTTC
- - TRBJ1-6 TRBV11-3 CASSHRRRSPLHF TGTGCCAGCAGCCACCGACGGAGATCACCCCTCCACTTT
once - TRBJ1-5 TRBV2 CASRRQSGNQPQHF TGTGCCAGCAGGAGACAGAGCGGCAATCAGCCCCAGCATTTT
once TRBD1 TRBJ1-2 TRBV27 CASSRGQGYGYTF TGTGCCAGCAGCCGGGGACAGGGCTATGGCTACACCTTC
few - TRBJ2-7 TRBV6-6 CASSYSNQGGEQYF TGTGCCAGCAGTTACTCAAACCAGGGCGGCGAGCAGTACTTC
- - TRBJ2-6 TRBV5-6 CASSRRTERSGANVLTF TGTGCCAGCAGCCGACGGACAGAGCGCTCTGGGGCCAACGTCCTGACTTTC
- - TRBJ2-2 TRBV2 CASSDPGSGELFF TGTGCCAGCAGTGACCCCGGGTCCGGGGAGCTGTTTTTT
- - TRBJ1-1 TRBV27 CASSRAVGGGGTEAFF TGTGCCAGCAGTCGCGCCGTAGGAGGGGGGGGCACTGAAGCTTTCTTT
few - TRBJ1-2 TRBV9 CASSVGGLIGGYTF TGTGCCAGCAGCGTGGGAGGGCTTATCGGCGGCTACACCTTC
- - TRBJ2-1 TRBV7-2 CASSLATSSYNEQFF TGTGCCAGCAGCTTAGCCACTAGCTCCTACAATGAGCAGTTCTTC
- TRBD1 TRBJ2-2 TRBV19 CASRTGSNTGELFF TGTGCCAGTAGGACAGGGAGTAACACCGGGGAGCTGTTTTTT
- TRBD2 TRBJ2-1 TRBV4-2 CASSLEGQTSGGGEQFF TGTGCCAGCAGCTTGGAAGGACAGACTAGCGGGGGGGGTGAGCAGTTCTTC
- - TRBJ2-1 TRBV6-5 CASRRGVNNEQFF TGTGCCAGCAGACGGGGTGTAAACAATGAGCAGTTCTTC
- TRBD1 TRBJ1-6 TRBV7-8 CASSLAPDRESSYNSPLHF TGTGCCAGCAGCTTAGCGCCCGACAGGGAAAGCTCCTATAATTCACCCCTCCACTTT
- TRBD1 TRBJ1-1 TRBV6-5 CASSYPSTGGTEAFF TGTGCCAGCAGTTACCCATCTACAGGGGGCACTGAAGCTTTCTTT
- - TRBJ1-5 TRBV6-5 CASSVRGVGNQPQHF TGTGCCAGCAGTGTCCGGGGGGTTGGCAATCAGCCCCAGCATTTT
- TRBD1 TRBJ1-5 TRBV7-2 CASSSRNNPGGYSNQPQHF TGTGCCAGCAGCTCAAGGAATAATCCAGGGGGGTATAGCAATCAGCCCCAGCATTTT
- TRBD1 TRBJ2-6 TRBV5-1 CASSLEPSGGDGANVLTF TGCGCCAGCAGCTTGGAACCGTCAGGGGGTGATGGGGCCAACGTCCTGACTTTC
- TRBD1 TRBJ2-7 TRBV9 CASSEGQGYEQYF TGTGCCAGCAGCGAGGGACAGGGGTACGAGCAGTACTTC
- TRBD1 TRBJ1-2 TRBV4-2 CASSQRGGQGDGYTF TGTGCCAGCAGCCAGAGGGGAGGACAGGGGGATGGCTACACCTTC
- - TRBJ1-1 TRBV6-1 CASSADSGTEAFF TGTGCCAGCAGTGCTGACAGTGGGACTGAAGCTTTCTTT
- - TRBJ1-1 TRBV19 CASSDSRVKAFF TGTGCCAGTAGTGACTCCAGGGTTAAAGCTTTCTTT
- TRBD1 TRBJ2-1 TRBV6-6 CASRTGQGADEQFF TGTGCCAGCAGGACGGGACAGGGGGCTGATGAGCAGTTCTTC
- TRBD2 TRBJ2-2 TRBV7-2 CASSLFAGGTGELFF TGTGCCAGCAGCTTATTTGCGGGGGGCACCGGGGAGCTGTTTTTT
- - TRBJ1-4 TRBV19 CASSTRDRNTEKLFF TGTGCCAGTAGTACACGCGACAGAAATACTGAAAAACTGTTTTTT
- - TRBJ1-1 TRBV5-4 CASSFFDINTEAFF TGTGCCAGCAGCTTTTTTGACATAAACACTGAAGCTTTCTTT
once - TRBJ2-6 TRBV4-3 CASSRGGSGANVLTF TGCGCCAGCAGCCGAGGAGGCTCTGGGGCCAACGTCCTGACTTTC
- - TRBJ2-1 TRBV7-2 CASSTAGTYNEQFF TGTGCCAGCAGCACCGCAGGGACCTACAATGAGCAGTTCTTC
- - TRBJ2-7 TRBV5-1 CASSLASTAGFYEQYF TGCGCCAGCAGCTTGGCCTCAACGGCGGGATTCTACGAGCAGTACTTC
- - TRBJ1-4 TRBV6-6 CASSFTGTSEKLFF TGTGCCAGCAGTTTTACCGGGACAAGTGAAAAACTGTTTTTT
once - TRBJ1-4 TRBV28 CASAIGGTNEKLFF TGTGCCAGCGCTATCGGGGGGACTAATGAAAAACTGTTTTTT
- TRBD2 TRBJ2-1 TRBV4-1 CASSQAGLDGEQFF TGCGCCAGCAGCCAAGCGGGACTAGACGGTGAGCAGTTCTTC
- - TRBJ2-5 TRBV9 CASSVGAEETQYF TGTGCCAGCAGCGTTGGGGCGGAAGAGACCCAGTACTTC
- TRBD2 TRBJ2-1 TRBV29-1 CSVEATSGGSYFSRYEQFF TGCAGCGTTGAAGCGACTAGCGGGGGGTCGTACTTTAGTCGGTATGAGCAGTTCTTC
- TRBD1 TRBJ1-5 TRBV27 CATGSPGQNNQPQHF TGTGCCACCGGGTCTCCGGGACAGAACAATCAGCCCCAGCATTTT
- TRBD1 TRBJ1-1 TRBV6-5 CASSYSYRGLNTEAFF TGTGCCAGCAGTTACTCGTACAGGGGGCTTAACACTGAAGCTTTCTTT
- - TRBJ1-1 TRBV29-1 CSVVRSGGTEAFF TGCAGCGTTGTTAGGTCGGGCGGGACTGAAGCTTTCTTT
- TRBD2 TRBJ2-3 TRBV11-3 CASSSGLADTDTQYF TGTGCCAGCAGCTCGGGACTAGCGGACACAGATACGCAGTATTTT
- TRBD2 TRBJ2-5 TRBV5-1 CASSWGGDIETQYF TGCGCCAGCAGCTGGGGGGGAGATATTGAGACCCAGTACTTC
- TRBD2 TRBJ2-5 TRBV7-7 CASSLGHLAGGQYGETQYF TGTGCTAGCAGCTTAGGACACCTAGCGGGGGGGCAATATGGAGAGACCCAGTACTTC
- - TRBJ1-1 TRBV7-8 CASSLAEATKAFF TGTGCCAGCAGCTTAGCGGAGGCGACGAAAGCTTTCTTT
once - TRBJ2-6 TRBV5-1 CASSLGSSGANVLTF TGCGCCAGCAGCTTGGGGAGCTCTGGGGCCAACGTCCTGACTTTC
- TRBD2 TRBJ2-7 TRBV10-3 CAISEVLAGAYEQYF TGTGCCATCAGTGAGGTACTAGCGGGGGCCTACGAGCAGTACTTC
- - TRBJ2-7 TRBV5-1 CASSLDPIGGQYF TGCGCCAGTTCTTTGGACCCTATTGGAGGGCAGTACTTC